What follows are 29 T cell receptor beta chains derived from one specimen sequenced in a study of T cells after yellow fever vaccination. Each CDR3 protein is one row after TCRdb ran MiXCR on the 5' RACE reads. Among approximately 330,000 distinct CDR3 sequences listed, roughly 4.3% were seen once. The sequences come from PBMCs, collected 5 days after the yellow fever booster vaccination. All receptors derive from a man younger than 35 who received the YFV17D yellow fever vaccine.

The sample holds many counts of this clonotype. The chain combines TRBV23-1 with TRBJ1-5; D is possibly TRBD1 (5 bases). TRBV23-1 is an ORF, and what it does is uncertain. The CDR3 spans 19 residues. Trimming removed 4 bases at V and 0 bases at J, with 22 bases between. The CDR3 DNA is TGCGCCAGCAGTCCGAACCACCTCGACAGAGACAATAGCAATCAGCCCCAGCATTTT. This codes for CASSPNHLDRDNSNQPQHF.

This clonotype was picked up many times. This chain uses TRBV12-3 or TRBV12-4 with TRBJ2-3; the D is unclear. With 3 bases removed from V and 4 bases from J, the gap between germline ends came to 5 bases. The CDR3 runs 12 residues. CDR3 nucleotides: TGTGCCAGCAGTTTTTTCGCAGATACGCAGTATTTT. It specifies CASSFFADTQYF.

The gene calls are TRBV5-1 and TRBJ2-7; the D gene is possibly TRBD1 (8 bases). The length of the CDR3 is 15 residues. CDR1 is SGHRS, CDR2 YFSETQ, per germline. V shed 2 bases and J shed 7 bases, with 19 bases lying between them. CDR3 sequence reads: CASSFKTGAGGEQYF. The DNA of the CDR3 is TGCGCCAGCAGCTTCAAGACAGGGGCCGGGGGGGAGCAGTACTTC.

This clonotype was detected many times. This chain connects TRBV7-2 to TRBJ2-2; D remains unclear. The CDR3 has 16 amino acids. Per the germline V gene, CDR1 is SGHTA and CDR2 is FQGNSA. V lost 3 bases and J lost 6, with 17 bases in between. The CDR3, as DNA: TGTGCCAGCAGCTTTTTGTTCCCAGGTTCGGCCGGGGAGCTGTTTTTT. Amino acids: CASSFLFPGSAGELFF.

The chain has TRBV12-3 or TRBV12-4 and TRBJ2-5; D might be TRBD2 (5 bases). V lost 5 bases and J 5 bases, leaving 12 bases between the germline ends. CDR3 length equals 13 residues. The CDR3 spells CASSTSSRETQYF. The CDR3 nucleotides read TGTGCCAGCAGTACTTCTAGCCGGGAGACCCAGTACTTC.

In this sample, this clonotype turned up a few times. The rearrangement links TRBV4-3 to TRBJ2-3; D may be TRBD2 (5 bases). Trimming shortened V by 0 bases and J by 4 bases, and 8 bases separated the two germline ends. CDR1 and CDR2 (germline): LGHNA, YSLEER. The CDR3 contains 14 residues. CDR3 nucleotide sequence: TGCGCCAGCAGCCAAGAGCTAGCCGCAGATACGCAGTATTTT. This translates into CASSQELAADTQYF.

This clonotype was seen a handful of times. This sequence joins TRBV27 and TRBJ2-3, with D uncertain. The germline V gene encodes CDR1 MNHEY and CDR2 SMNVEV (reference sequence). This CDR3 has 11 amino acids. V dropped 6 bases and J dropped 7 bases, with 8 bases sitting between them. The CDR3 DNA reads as TGTGCCAGCAGACAAGGGTATACGCAGTATTTT. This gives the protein CASRQGYTQYF.

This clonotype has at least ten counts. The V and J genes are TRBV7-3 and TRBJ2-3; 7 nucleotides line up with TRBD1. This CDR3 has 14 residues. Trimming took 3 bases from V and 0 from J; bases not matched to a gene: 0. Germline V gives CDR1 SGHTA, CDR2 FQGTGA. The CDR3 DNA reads TGTGCCAGCAGCTTGACAGGGAGCACAGATACGCAGTATTTT. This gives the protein CASSLTGSTDTQYF.

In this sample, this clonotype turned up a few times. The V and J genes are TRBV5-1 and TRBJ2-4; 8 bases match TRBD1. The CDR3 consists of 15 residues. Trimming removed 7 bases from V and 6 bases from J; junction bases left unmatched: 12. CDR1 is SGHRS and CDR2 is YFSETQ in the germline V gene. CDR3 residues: CASHMGPTGGNIQYF. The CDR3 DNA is TGCGCCAGCCATATGGGGCCAACAGGGGGAAACATTCAGTACTTC.

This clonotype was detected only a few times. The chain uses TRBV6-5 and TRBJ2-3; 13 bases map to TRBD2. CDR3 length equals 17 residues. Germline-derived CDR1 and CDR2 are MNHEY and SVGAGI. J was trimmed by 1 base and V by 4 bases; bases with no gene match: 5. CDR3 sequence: CASSSSGTSGGTDTQYF. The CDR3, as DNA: TGTGCCAGCAGTTCCTCCGGGACTAGCGGGGGCACAGATACGCAGTATTTT.

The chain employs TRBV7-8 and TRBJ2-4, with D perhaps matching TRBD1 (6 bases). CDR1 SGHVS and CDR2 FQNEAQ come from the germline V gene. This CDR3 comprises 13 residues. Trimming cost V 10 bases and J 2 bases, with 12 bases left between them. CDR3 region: CAKTGHPKNIQYF. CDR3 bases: TGTGCCAAAACGGGACACCCCAAAAACATTCAGTACTTC.

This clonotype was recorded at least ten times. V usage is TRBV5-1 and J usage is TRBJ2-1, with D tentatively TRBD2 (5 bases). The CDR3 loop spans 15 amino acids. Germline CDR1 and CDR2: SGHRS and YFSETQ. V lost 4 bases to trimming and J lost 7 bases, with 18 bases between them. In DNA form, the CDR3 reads TGCGCCAGCAGCCCCGCTAGCTCGAGTGGGAATGAGCAGTTCTTC. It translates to CASSPASSSGNEQFF.

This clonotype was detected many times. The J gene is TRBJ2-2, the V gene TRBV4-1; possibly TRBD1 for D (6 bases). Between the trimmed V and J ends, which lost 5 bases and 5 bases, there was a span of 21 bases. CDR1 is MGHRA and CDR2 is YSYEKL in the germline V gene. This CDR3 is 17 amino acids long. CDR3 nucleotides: TGCGCCAGCAGCAGGGCCCTGGGGGCGTACGGGACCGGGGAGCTGTTTTTT. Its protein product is CASSRALGAYGTGELFF.

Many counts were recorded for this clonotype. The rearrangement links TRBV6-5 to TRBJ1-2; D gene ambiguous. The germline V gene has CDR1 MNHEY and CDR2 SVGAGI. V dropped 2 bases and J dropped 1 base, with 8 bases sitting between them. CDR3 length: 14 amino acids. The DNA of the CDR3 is TGTGCCAGCAGTTACGTATGGGATAACTATGGCTACACCTTC. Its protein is CASSYVWDNYGYTF.

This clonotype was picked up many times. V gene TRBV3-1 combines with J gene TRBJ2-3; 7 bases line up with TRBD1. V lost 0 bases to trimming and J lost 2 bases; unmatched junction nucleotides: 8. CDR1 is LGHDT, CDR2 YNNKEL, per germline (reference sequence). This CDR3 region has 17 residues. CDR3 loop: CASSQDADRTITDTQYF. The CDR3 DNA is TGTGCCAGCAGCCAAGATGCGGACAGGACAATCACAGATACGCAGTATTTT.

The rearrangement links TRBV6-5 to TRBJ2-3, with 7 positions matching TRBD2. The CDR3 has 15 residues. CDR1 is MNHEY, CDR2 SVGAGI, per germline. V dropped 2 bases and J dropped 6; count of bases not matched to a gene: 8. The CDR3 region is CASSYQAGGVDTQYF. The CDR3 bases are TGTGCCAGCAGTTACCAAGCTGGGGGGGTCGATACGCAGTATTTT.

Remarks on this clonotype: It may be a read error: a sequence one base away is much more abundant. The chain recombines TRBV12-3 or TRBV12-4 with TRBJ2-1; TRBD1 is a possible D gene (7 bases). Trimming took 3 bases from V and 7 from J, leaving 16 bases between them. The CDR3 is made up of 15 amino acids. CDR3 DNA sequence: TGTGCCAGCAGTTTGTGGCAGGGGGGTTGGAATGAGCAGTTCTTC. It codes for CASSLWQGGWNEQFF.

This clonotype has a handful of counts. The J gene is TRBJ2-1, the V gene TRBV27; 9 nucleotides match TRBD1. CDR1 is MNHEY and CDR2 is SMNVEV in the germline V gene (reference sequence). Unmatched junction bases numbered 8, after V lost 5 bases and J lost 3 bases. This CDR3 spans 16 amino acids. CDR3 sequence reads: CASSPRTGENYNEQFF. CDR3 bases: TGTGCCAGCAGTCCACGGACAGGGGAGAACTACAATGAGCAGTTCTTC.

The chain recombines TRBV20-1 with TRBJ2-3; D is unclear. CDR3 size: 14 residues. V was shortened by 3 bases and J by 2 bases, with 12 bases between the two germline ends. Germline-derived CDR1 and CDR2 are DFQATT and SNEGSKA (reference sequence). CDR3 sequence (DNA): TGCAGTGCTAGGGATCGACTTGTCACAGATACGCAGTATTTT. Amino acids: CSARDRLVTDTQYF.

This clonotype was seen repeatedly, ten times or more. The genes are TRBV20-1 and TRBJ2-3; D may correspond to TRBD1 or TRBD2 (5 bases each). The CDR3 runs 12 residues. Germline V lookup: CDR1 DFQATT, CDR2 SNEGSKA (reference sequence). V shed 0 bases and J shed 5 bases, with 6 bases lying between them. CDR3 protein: CSAREGVDTQYF. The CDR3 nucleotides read TGCAGTGCTAGAGAGGGGGTAGATACGCAGTATTTT.

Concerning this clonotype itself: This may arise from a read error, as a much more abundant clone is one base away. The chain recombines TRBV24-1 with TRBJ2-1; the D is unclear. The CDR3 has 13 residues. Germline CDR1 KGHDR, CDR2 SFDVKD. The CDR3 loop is CATSVSTKNEQLF. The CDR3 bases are TGTGCCACCAGTGTTAGCACCAAGAATGAGCAGTTATTC.

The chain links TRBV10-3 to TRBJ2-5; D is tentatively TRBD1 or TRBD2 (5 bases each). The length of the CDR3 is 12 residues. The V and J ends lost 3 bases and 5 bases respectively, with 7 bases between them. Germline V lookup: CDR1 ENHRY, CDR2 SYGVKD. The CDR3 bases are TGTGCCATCAGTGACAGGGACGAGACCCAGTACTTC. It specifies CAISDRDETQYF.

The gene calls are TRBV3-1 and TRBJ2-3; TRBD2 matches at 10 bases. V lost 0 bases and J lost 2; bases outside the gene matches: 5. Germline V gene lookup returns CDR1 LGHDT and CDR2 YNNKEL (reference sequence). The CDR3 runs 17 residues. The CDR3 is CASSQDFSGGSTDTQYF. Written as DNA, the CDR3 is TGTGCCAGCAGCCAAGATTTTAGCGGGGGGTCCACAGATACGCAGTATTTT.

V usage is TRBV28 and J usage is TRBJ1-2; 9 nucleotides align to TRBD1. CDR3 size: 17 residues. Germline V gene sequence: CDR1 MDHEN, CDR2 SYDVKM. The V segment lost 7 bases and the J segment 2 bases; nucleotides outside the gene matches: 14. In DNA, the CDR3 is TGTGCCAGCAAGATCGGGGGACAGGGAAAAATCAACTATGGCTACACCTTC. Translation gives CASKIGGQGKINYGYTF.

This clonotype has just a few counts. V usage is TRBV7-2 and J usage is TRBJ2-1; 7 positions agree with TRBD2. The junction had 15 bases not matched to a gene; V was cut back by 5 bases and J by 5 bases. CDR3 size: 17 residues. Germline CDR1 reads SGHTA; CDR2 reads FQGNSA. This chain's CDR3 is CASSLTLWGGRNNEQFF. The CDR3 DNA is TGTGCCAGCAGCCTCACCCTCTGGGGGGGAAGGAACAATGAGCAGTTCTTC.

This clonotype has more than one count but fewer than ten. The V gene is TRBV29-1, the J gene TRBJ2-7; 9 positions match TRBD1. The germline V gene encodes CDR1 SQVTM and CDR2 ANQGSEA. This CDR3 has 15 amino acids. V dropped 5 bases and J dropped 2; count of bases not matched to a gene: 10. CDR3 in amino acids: CSVYKLRDRAYEQYF. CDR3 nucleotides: TGCAGCGTTTATAAACTGAGGGACAGGGCCTACGAGCAGTACTTC.

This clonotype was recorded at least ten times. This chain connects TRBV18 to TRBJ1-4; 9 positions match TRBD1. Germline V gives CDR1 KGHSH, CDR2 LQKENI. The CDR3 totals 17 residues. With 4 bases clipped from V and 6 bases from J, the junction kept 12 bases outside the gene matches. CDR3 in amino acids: CASSLITPGTGYEKLFF. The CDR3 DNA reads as TGTGCCAGCTCACTAATTACCCCCGGGACAGGGTATGAAAAACTGTTTTTT.

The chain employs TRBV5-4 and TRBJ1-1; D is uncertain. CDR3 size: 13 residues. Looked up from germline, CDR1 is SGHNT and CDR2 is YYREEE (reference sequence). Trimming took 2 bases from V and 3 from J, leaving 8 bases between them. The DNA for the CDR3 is TGTGCCAGCAGCTTCTGGGAGGACACTGAAGCTTTCTTT. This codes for CASSFWEDTEAFF.

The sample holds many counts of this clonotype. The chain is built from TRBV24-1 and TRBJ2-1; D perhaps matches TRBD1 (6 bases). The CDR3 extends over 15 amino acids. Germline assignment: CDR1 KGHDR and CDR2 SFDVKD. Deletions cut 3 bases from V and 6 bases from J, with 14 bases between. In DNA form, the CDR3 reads TGTGCCACCAGTGATGGGGCCGAAGGGGGCAATGAGCAGTTCTTC. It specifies CATSDGAEGGNEQFF.